A single sample gave rise to the 24 T cell receptor beta chains below, sequenced in a study of cytomegalovirus exposure and HLA in healthy donors. Use of 60 Vbeta and 13 Jbeta primers characterized the PCR. Produced via immunoSEQ multiplex PCR; TCRdb's table is partial and in-frame only. Here the sample spans 120,000 to 150,000 clones, 70% to 85% being singletons. Sample: PBMCs. The receptors derive from a male donor in good health and CMV-seronegative.

V usage is TRBV7-6 and J usage is TRBJ2-2, with 8 positions matching TRBD1. The CDR3 runs 14 residues. V gave up 5 bases and J gave up 7 bases; unmatched junction bases: 6. The germline gives CDR1 SGHVS, CDR2 FNYEAQ. The CDR3 DNA reads TGTGCCAGCAGCCGTGACAGGGGTGGCGGGGAGCTGTTTTTT. Its translation: CASSRDRGGGELFF.

This clone occurred once. The rearrangement joins TRBV11-3 to TRBJ2-2, with a possible D match to TRBD2 (6 bases). The germline gives CDR1 SGHNT, CDR2 YENEEA. The length of the CDR3 is 18 residues. Trimming left V 0 bases short and J 6 bases short, with 20 bases between. The CDR3 loop reads CASSLEGYGTVGSGELFF. The CDR3 DNA is TGTGCCAGCAGCTTAGAAGGTTACGGGACTGTAGGCTCCGGGGAGCTGTTTTTT.

The chain recombines TRBV7-7 with TRBJ2-2; D unresolved. Germline lookup yields CDR1 SSHAT and CDR2 FNYEAQ (reference sequence). The CDR3 spans 14 residues. The V and J ends lost 6 bases and 2 bases respectively, with 10 bases between them. CDR3 nucleotides: TGTGCCAGCAGATCCCGACACAACACCGGGGAGCTGTTTTTT. It encodes CASRSRHNTGELFF.

This clone was seen a handful of times. The genes are TRBV27 and TRBJ2-7; perhaps TRBD1 as D (6 bases). Germline CDR1 is MNHEY and CDR2 is SMNVEV (reference sequence). V was shortened by 3 bases and J by 0 bases, with 9 bases between the two germline ends. The CDR3 totals 14 residues. CDR3 nucleotides: TGTGCCAGCAGTTTCGTCAGGGGCTCCTACGAGCAGTACTTC. Translating it yields CASSFVRGSYEQYF.

The chain combines TRBV6-5 with TRBJ2-7, with TRBD2 matching 10 bases. The ends lost 6 bases at V and 7 bases at J; junction bases unmatched: 9. CDR1 and CDR2 from the germline V gene are MNHEY and SVGAGI. This CDR3 contains 14 residues. This CDR3 is CASRVPSGRGEQYF. The DNA for the CDR3 is TGTGCCAGCAGGGTCCCTAGCGGGAGAGGAGAGCAGTACTTC.

The J gene is TRBJ2-5, the V gene TRBV10-3; 12 nucleotides line up with TRBD2. Germline V gives CDR1 ENHRY, CDR2 SYGVKD. The trim removed 2 bases at V and 5 bases at J, leaving 6 bases unmatched. The CDR3 covers 16 residues. The CDR3 sequence: CAISEGLAGTGETQYF. CDR3 coding DNA: TGTGCCATCAGTGAGGGACTAGCGGGGACGGGGGAGACCCAGTACTTC.

The chain has TRBV29-1 and TRBJ1-1; tentatively, D is TRBD1 (5 bases). Trimming removed 3 bases from V and 4 bases from J, with 12 bases in between. The germline CDR1 and CDR2 sequences are SQVTM and ANQGSEA. This CDR3 comprises 13 residues. CDR3 sequence reads: CSVDNQGLTEAFF. The CDR3 DNA follows: TGCAGCGTTGATAACCAGGGACTCACTGAAGCTTTCTTT.

The genes are TRBV6-6 and TRBJ2-1, with 10 nucleotides matching TRBD2. Losses at the gene ends were 2 bases for V and 9 bases for J; bases not matched to a gene: 7. Looked up from germline, CDR1 is MNHNY and CDR2 is SVGAGI (reference sequence). CDR3 length: 15 residues. The CDR3, as DNA: TGTGCCAGCAGTTACACCGGGACTAGCGTGGGTGAGCAGTTCTTC. This translates into CASSYTGTSVGEQFF.

As for this clone: The sample contains more than one DNA sequence encoding this CDR3. This chain joins TRBV7-9 and TRBJ2-7; D is unclear. The CDR3 loop spans 13 amino acids. From germline, CDR1 is SEHNR and CDR2 FQNEAQ (reference sequence). Trimming left V 4 bases short and J 1 base short, with 8 bases between. CDR3 nucleotide sequence: TGTGCCAGCAGCTCGACAATTTCCTACGAGCAGTACTTC. Translating gives CASSSTISYEQYF.

The chain has TRBV9 and TRBJ2-7, with TRBD2 matching over 15 bases. Germline V CDR1 and CDR2: SGDLS, YYNGEE. The CDR3 totals 14 residues. V lost 4 bases, J lost 13 bases, and 9 bases stayed unmatched. CDR3: CASSSGTSGGPRYF. For the CDR3, the DNA is TGTGCCAGCAGCTCCGGGACTAGCGGGGGGCCAAGATACTTC. Variable domain in full (rest from reference TRBV9 and TRBJ2-7): DSGVTQTPKHLITATGQRVTLRCSPRSGDLSVYWYQQSLDQGLQFLIQYYNGEERAKGNILERFSAQQFPDLHSELNLSSLELGDSALYFCASSSGTSGGPRYFGPGTRLTVT.

The gene calls are TRBV29-1 and TRBJ2-3; D is perhaps TRBD2 (6 bases). Looked up from germline, CDR1 is SQVTM and CDR2 is ANQGSEA. The CDR3 runs to 15 residues. V gave up 3 bases and J gave up 0 bases, with 13 bases separating them. The CDR3 DNA reads TGCAGCGTTGATGAGTTGCGGGACAGCACAGATACGCAGTATTTT. Residues: CSVDELRDSTDTQYF.

V gene TRBV19 combines with J gene TRBJ1-1, with D perhaps TRBD1 (5 bases). The V end was cut by 4 bases, the J end by 4 bases, with 13 bases between. Germline-derived CDR1 and CDR2 are LNHDA and SQIVND (reference sequence). The CDR3 has 14 amino acids. The CDR3 DNA reads as TGTGCCAGTAGTACGGACACCGCAGGCACTGAAGCTTTCTTT. As protein: CASSTDTAGTEAFF. Looking up the rest from reference TRBV19 and TRBJ1-1 gives the full variable domain: DGGITQSPKYLFRKEGQNVTLSCEQNLNHDAMYWYRQDPGQGLRLIYYSQIVNDFQKGDIAEGYSVSREKKESFPLTVTSAQKNPTAFYLCASSTDTAGTEAFFGQGTRLTVV.

The CDR3 reads CASSLLEGASYNEQFF. The CDR3 DNA sequence: TGCGCCAGCAGCTTACTCGAGGGGGCCTCCTACAATGAGCAGTTCTTC. The V and J genes are TRBV5-1 and TRBJ2-1, with 7 positions matching TRBD1. The CDR3 is 16 amino acids. The V segment lost 2 bases and the J segment 0 bases; nucleotides outside the gene matches: 5. Germline values: CDR1 SGHRS, CDR2 YFSETQ. Complete variable domain (other parts from reference TRBV5-1 and TRBJ2-1): KAGVTQTPRYLIKTRGQQVTLSCSPISGHRSVSWYQQTPGQGLQFLFEYFSETQRNKGNFPGRFSGRQFSNSRSEMNVSTLELGDSALYLCASSLLEGASYNEQFFGPGTRLTVL.

The chain has TRBV19 and TRBJ2-5; a possible D gene is TRBD2 (6 bases). The CDR3 spans 14 residues. Germline CDR1 reads LNHDA; CDR2 reads SQIVND (reference sequence). Trimming removed 5 bases from V and 5 bases from J, with 15 bases in between. Here the CDR3 reads CASSVSGTVETQYF. CDR3 DNA: TGTGCCAGTAGTGTCTCCGGGACTGTCGAGACCCAGTACTTC.

The chain carries TRBV27 and TRBJ2-1, with TRBD2 as a possible D gene (5 bases). Germline loops: CDR1 MNHEY, CDR2 SMNVEV (reference sequence). V was trimmed by 6 bases and J by 4 bases, leaving 13 bases between them. This CDR3 is built from 14 residues. This chain's CDR3 is CASSPQRGYNEQFF. The DNA for the CDR3 is TGTGCCAGCAGCCCCCAGCGAGGGTACAATGAGCAGTTCTTC.

This clone was seen once. One end of the junction does not line up with germline, which may come from a read error. This sample also contains other DNA sequences that code for the same CDR3. The chain employs TRBV28 and TRBJ2-3, with no clear D. This CDR3 contains 12 residues. Germline V gene data show CDR1 as MDHEN and CDR2 as SYDVKM. CDR3 amino acids: CASSLSSTYPYF. The CDR3, as DNA: TGTGCCAGCAGCTTATCTTCAACTTACCCGTATTTT.

Turning to this clone: One end of the junction is discordant with germline, which a read error may explain. The chain employs TRBV27 and TRBJ2-1; the D is unclear. CDR1 and CDR2 (germline): MNHEY, SMNVEV (reference sequence). The CDR3 runs to 16 residues. As DNA, the CDR3 is TGTGCCGGCAGTTTAGGCCTCCCGACGGCGGACAATGAGCAGTTCTTC. This codes for CAGSLGLPTADNEQFF.

The chain is built from TRBV6-5 and TRBJ1-2, with D possibly being TRBD1 (5 bases). Per germline, CDR1 MNHEY and CDR2 SVGAGI. V lost 0 bases to trimming and J lost 9 bases, with 17 bases between them. The CDR3 spans 15 residues. The CDR3 here is CASSYSNPGYARYTF. The CDR3 DNA reads TGTGCCAGCAGTTACTCGAATCCAGGGTATGCTCGCTACACCTTC.

In nucleotides, the CDR3 is TGTGCCAGCAGTCGCCGGACTAGCGGGGGCCTCACAGATACGCAGTATTTT. The encoded protein is CASSRRTSGGLTDTQYF. This chain uses TRBV28 with TRBJ2-3; TRBD2 matches at 13 bases. The ends lost 5 bases at V and 2 bases at J; junction bases unmatched: 7. The CDR3 is 17 residues long. Germline-derived CDR1 and CDR2 are MDHEN and SYDVKM.

A remark on this clone: An end of the junction differs from the germline gene, which may be a read error. This chain connects TRBV7-7 to TRBJ1-1; D is undetermined. The CDR3 is 13 amino acids. CDR1 and CDR2 (germline): SSHAT, FNYEAQ (reference sequence). The CDR3 sequence: CASSFGLNTEAFF. The CDR3 DNA reads as TGTGCTAGCAGCTTCGGTCTGAACACTGAAGCTTTCTTT.

J is TRBJ2-5 and V is TRBV5-1; 9 bases are a match to TRBD1. This CDR3 spans 15 amino acids. Germline trimming cut 3 bases from V and 5 bases from J; bases unmatched to any gene: 8. Germline V gene data show CDR1 as SGHRS and CDR2 as YFSETQ. The CDR3 DNA is TGCGCCAGCAGCTCTGGACAGGGGAGGCAGGAGACCCAGTACTTC. Residues: CASSSGQGRQETQYF. The full variable domain, its missing parts supplied by reference TRBV5-1 and TRBJ2-5, is KAGVTQTPRYLIKTRGQQVTLSCSPISGHRSVSWYQQTPGQGLQFLFEYFSETQRNKGNFPGRFSGRQFSNSRSEMNVSTLELGDSALYLCASSSGQGRQETQYFGPGTRLLVL.

The rearrangement links TRBV30 to TRBJ1-1, with a weak D call TRBD1 (6 bases). Per germline, CDR1 GTSNPN and CDR2 SVGIG (reference sequence). CDR3 length: 12 residues. The ends were cut back, 5 bases at V and 1 base at J, with 8 bases in the middle. The CDR3 DNA follows: TGTGCCTGGTTACAGGGGAACACTGAAGCTTTCTTT. This translates into CAWLQGNTEAFF.

For the CDR3, the DNA is TGTGCCAGCAGCCCTCGACAGGGTTACTCACCCCTCCACTTT. It is translated as CASSPRQGYSPLHF. This chain links TRBV27 with TRBJ1-6; 7 bases match TRBD1. Germline V gene lookup returns CDR1 MNHEY and CDR2 SMNVEV (reference sequence). The CDR3 has 14 amino acids. The V and J ends lost 6 bases and 10 bases, in that order; junction bases with no gene match: 9.

This sequence joins TRBV2 and TRBJ1-2; D gene uncertain. V lost 9 bases and J 7 bases, leaving 21 bases between the germline ends. Germline CDR1 reads SNHLY; CDR2 reads FYNNEI. This CDR3 is 14 amino acids long. The CDR3 sequence: CASIHSPRGSGYTF. DNA for the CDR3: TGTGCCAGTATCCACTCCCCCCGGGGTTCTGGCTACACCTTC.